Reported below is one T cell receptor (beta chain). Its antigen specificity is not known. Base quality data are lacking; no much larger clone is found one base away. This specimen belongs to a study of blood T cell repertoires in COVID-19 (TCRdb year 2020). As for the study more broadly: Samples covering the acute and convalescent phases of COVID-19 were provided by collaborators in the United States, Italy and Spain. The prospective study material was composed of cDNA or gDNA derived from T cells, B-cell-depleted T cells, or PBMCs. Deeply sampled blood TCRbeta repertoires from subjects exposed to, actively infected with, or recovered from COVID-19 were included in the dataset. The repertoires were made available in a free public database intended to serve as a resource for research on the immune response to SARS-CoV-2. Samples came from the ongoing ImmuneRACE study (first 160 participants) plus 1,254 subjects from 6 global collaborators. Nearly every sample came with metadata listing a de-identified subject ID, COVID-19 status, age in years and sex. Where available, HLA class I and class II types were obtained from metadata supplied by the sample provider rather than from assay-based typing.

Collaborating institutions collected whole blood in K2EDTA tubes following their own protocols. For TCRbeta analysis, collaborator samples were shipped as frozen whole blood, as isolated PBMCs, or as DNA extracted from either sample type. What the work shows at the level of the full study, not this receptor alone: How much clinical and demographic metadata was included differed by source and by participant, and the metadata was provided uncurated.

TCRbeta CDR3 regions were amplified from genomic DNA by means of the immunoSEQ Assay, a bias-controlled multiplex PCR. On the authors' methods: The number of nucleated cells in each sample was estimated from the amplification of reference gene primers within the assay. To quantify the absolute abundance of each unique TCRbeta CDR3 rearrangement, sequence reads were collapsed and filtered. Productive Simpson clonality was computed per sample as the square root of Simpson's diversity index over productive rearrangements. TCRdb obtained this table from immuneACCESS and retained in-frame rearrangements with V and J assigned. These tables miss some clones; where compared with another copy, unresolved V genes account for less than half of the shortfall, and the remainder is unexplained. V, J and clone size reflect that table, while D and trimming were determined from the DNA. Within this sample are 270,000 or so clones, with approximately 90% of them counted one time only. The biggest ten clones account for roughly 5.1% of the sample.

The CDR3 spans 14 residues, from the cysteine through the phenylalanine. The only DNA kept is the CDR3, 42 bases in frame from the first base. CDR1 and CDR2, looked up from the germline V gene, are KGHSH and LQKENI. At the junction V is shortened by 3 bases and J by 2 bases; bases outside the gene matches: 4. Sequencing was carried out using peripheral blood. The rearranged segments are TRBV18 and TRBJ2-7; 7 bases in between match TRBD2. This clonotype originated in a middle-aged man with acute or convalescent COVID-19. CDR3 sequence: CASSPGGGAYEQYF. The bases read TGTGCCAGCTCACCTGGCGGGGGTGCCTACGAGCAGTACTTC.